The 25 T cell receptor beta chains given below trace back to one sample, sequenced in a study of blood T cell repertoires in COVID-19. Libraries were prepared by immunoSEQ multiplex PCR; TCRdb keeps only in-frame clonotypes and omits some of them. In the table there are approximately 220,000 clones, 80% to 90% of which are singletons. Sequenced sample: peripheral blood. The receptor set was obtained from a woman in her sixties who had recovered from COVID-19.

The V call is TRBV11-2, the J call TRBJ2-7, with a possible D match to TRBD1 (6 bases). Germline-derived CDR1 and CDR2 are SGHAT and FQNNGV. The V end was cut by 3 bases, the J end by 2 bases, with 17 bases between. This CDR3 has 16 amino acids. The CDR3 DNA follows: TGTGCCAGCAGCTTTAGCAGGGGTCCGCATACCTACGAGCAGTACTTC. Its translation is CASSFSRGPHTYEQYF.

V usage is TRBV4-2 and J usage is TRBJ2-4; 7 nucleotides match TRBD2. Germline CDR1 LGHNA, CDR2 YNFKEQ. The V segment lost 1 base and the J segment 7 bases; nucleotides outside the gene matches: 7. This CDR3 spans 15 amino acids. The CDR3 spells CASSQVGGNSNIQYF. The DNA of the CDR3 is TGTGCCAGCAGCCAAGTGGGAGGGAATAGCAACATTCAGTACTTC.

The chain couples TRBV2 to TRBJ1-2; 7 bases are a match to TRBD1. There are 15 residues in the CDR3. V trimming: 2 bases; J trimming: 3 bases; junction bases outside the gene matches: 6. From germline, CDR1 is SNHLY and CDR2 FYNNEI. CDR3 DNA: TGTGCCAGCAGTGAAAGGGGCAGGGGGTACTATGGCTACACCTTC. Protein: CASSERGRGYYGYTF.

The V call is TRBV11-2, the J call TRBJ2-5; D might be TRBD2 (6 bases). The CDR3 contains 15 residues. V lost 5 bases, J lost 2 bases, and 15 bases lay in between. Germline V gene lookup returns CDR1 SGHAT and CDR2 FQNNGV. CDR3 amino acids: CASSPVHGGQETQYF. For the CDR3, the DNA is TGTGCCAGCAGCCCTGTACACGGGGGTCAAGAGACCCAGTACTTC.

The rearrangement links TRBV6-5 to TRBJ1-1; no reliable D call. V dropped 6 bases and J dropped 5 bases, with 13 bases sitting between them. The CDR3 is 13 amino acids. CDR1 MNHEY and CDR2 SVGAGI come from the germline V gene. The CDR3 bases are TGTGCCAGCAGCATCGAGTTGAGAACTGAAGCTTTCTTT. It is translated as CASSIELRTEAFF.

This clone has a handful of counts. This chain connects TRBV5-1 to TRBJ2-1; D gene ambiguous. V lost 4 bases to trimming and J lost 2 bases, with 13 bases between them. The CDR3 is made up of 15 amino acids. Germline loops: CDR1 SGHRS, CDR2 YFSETQ. The CDR3, as DNA: TGCGCCAGCAGCCCCCCGCAGTCCGCCTACAATGAGCAGTTCTTC. It specifies CASSPPQSAYNEQFF.

The gene calls are TRBV5-5 and TRBJ1-1, with D maybe TRBD1 (5 bases). V lost 4 bases to trimming and J lost 7 bases, with 20 bases between them. The CDR3 is 15 amino acids. Germline-derived CDR1 and CDR2 are SGHKS and YYEKEE (reference sequence). The chain's CDR3 is CASSRGAQVGGEAFF. Written as DNA, the CDR3 is TGTGCCAGCAGCCGCGGGGCACAGGTCGGGGGTGAAGCTTTCTTT.

This chain joins TRBV2 and TRBJ2-5; TRBD2 agrees at 11 bases. Trimming took 8 bases from V and 5 from J; bases not matched to a gene: 10. Germline-derived CDR1 and CDR2 are SNHLY and FYNNEI. CDR3 length: 15 residues. The CDR3 is CASQRASGGPETQYF. The DNA for the CDR3 is TGTGCCAGCCAGAGGGCTAGCGGGGGGCCGGAGACCCAGTACTTC. Drawing the rest from reference TRBV2 and TRBJ2-5, the complete variable domain is EPEVTQTPSHQVTQMGQEVILRCVPISNHLYFYWYRQILGQKVEFLVSFYNNEISEKSEIFDDQFSVERPDGSNFTLKIRSTKLEDSAMYFCASQRASGGPETQYFGPGTRLLVL.

The V gene is TRBV15, the J gene TRBJ2-5; 13 bases map to TRBD2. CDR3 size: 16 residues. Germline loops: CDR1 LNHNV, CDR2 YYDKDF (reference sequence). V lost 4 bases and J lost 10; bases outside the gene matches: 12. The CDR3 region is CATSNSGTSGKKFQYF. DNA for the CDR3: TGTGCCACCAGCAACTCCGGGACTAGCGGGAAAAAATTCCAGTACTTC.

The chain is built from TRBV9 and TRBJ2-2, with 9 bases identical to TRBD1. Germline CDR1 SGDLS, CDR2 YYNGEE. The CDR3 loop spans 15 amino acids. J lost 4 bases, V lost 2 bases, and 3 bases had no gene match. The CDR3 nucleotides read TGTGCCAGCAGCGTGACAGGGGGTGGCACCGGGGAGCTGTTTTTT. Translating gives CASSVTGGGTGELFF.

DNA of the CDR3: TGTGCCAGCAGCTTAGGTCACAACAATGAGCAGTTCTTC. It codes for CASSLGHNNEQFF. The genes are TRBV7-2 and TRBJ2-1; D is uncertain. This CDR3 has 13 residues. V lost 1 base, J lost 5 bases, and 6 bases lay in between. Per the germline V gene, CDR1 is SGHTA and CDR2 is FQGNSA.

Remarks on this clone: This specimen includes other DNA sequences encoding the same CDR3. The chain uses TRBV5-1 and TRBJ2-5; no firm D call. V was pared by 0 bases and J by 2 bases, with 5 bases between. The CDR3 has 13 amino acids. The germline CDR1 and CDR2 sequences are SGHRS and YFSETQ. CDR3 loop: CASSLGRQETQYF. The CDR3 DNA reads as TGCGCCAGCAGCTTGGGGCGGCAAGAGACCCAGTACTTC.

V gene TRBV27 combines with J gene TRBJ2-3, with 9 bases fitting TRBD2. Trimming removed 4 bases from V and 2 bases from J; junction bases left unmatched: 4. The CDR3 extends over 15 amino acids. The germline CDR1 and CDR2 sequences are MNHEY and SMNVEV (reference sequence). DNA for the CDR3: TGTGCCAGCAGTTACGCGGGGGGGCCCACAGATACGCAGTATTTT. This translates into CASSYAGGPTDTQYF.

The chain carries TRBV7-3 and TRBJ1-1; a possible D gene is TRBD1 (5 bases). Germline assignment: CDR1 SGHTA and CDR2 FQGTGA. The CDR3 runs to 13 residues. The V end was cut by 7 bases, the J end by 1 base, with 10 bases between. The CDR3 coding sequence is TGTGCCAGCACCTTGGGGGGGAACACTGAAGCTTTCTTT. Translated, it gives CASTLGGNTEAFF.

The J gene is TRBJ1-2, the V gene TRBV3-1 (or the pseudogene TRBV3-2); TRBD1 matches 11 bases. Germline assignment: CDR1 LGHDT and CDR2 YNNKEL (reference sequence). The CDR3 spans 16 residues. Trimming cost V 0 bases and J 8 bases; bases outside gene matches: 8. This CDR3 is CASSQDRGQGARGYTF. The CDR3 region has the DNA TGTGCCAGCAGCCAAGACCGTGGACAGGGGGCGAGGGGCTACACCTTC.

The sample holds a few counts of this clone. The chain links TRBV12-3 or TRBV12-4 to TRBJ2-7, with TRBD1 identical over 7 bases. V lost 5 bases, J lost 5 bases, and 3 bases stayed unmatched. CDR3 length equals 12 residues. CDR3 protein: CASSKTGDEQYF. The CDR3 DNA reads TGTGCCAGCAGTAAAACAGGGGACGAGCAGTACTTC.

The rearrangement uses TRBV3-1 (or the pseudogene TRBV3-2) and TRBJ1-1; 11 positions match TRBD1. The CDR3 has 15 residues. The V segment lost 3 bases and the J segment 1 base; nucleotides outside the gene matches: 1. From germline, CDR1 is LGHDT and CDR2 YNNKEL (reference sequence). CDR3: CASSQGTGGNTEAFF. The CDR3 region has the DNA TGTGCCAGCAGCCAGGGGACAGGGGGGAACACTGAAGCTTTCTTT.

This sequence joins TRBV4-2 and TRBJ2-1; 7 bases align to TRBD2. Trimming cost V 4 bases and J 0 bases; bases outside gene matches: 3. Germline lookup yields CDR1 LGHNA and CDR2 YNFKEQ. The CDR3 runs 15 residues. CDR3 amino acids: CASSPASGSYNEQFF. CDR3 nucleotide sequence: TGTGCCAGCAGCCCGGCTAGCGGCTCCTACAATGAGCAGTTCTTC.

CDR3 in amino acids: CASSPTGQGSHEQYF. The DNA for the CDR3 is TGTGCCAGCTCACCAACGGGACAGGGATCTCACGAGCAGTACTTC. The chain couples TRBV18 to TRBJ2-7; TRBD1 aligns across 9 bases. V gave up 2 bases and J gave up 5 bases; unmatched junction bases: 7. This CDR3 spans 15 amino acids. CDR1 is KGHSH, CDR2 LQKENI, per germline.

The V gene is TRBV11-3, the J gene TRBJ2-3; 12 bases map to TRBD1. Trimming at V came to 4 bases and at J to 5 bases, leaving 4 bases not matched to a gene. Germline CDR1 is SGHNT and CDR2 is YENEEA. The CDR3 sequence is 15 residues long. CDR3 sequence (DNA): TGTGCCAGCAGCTCGGGGACAGGGGGCTTAGATACGCAGTATTTT. Residues: CASSSGTGGLDTQYF.

This rearrangement joins TRBV10-3 to TRBJ1-2, with 7 bases lining up with TRBD1. The CDR3 is 15 amino acids. Germline V gives CDR1 ENHRY, CDR2 SYGVKD. After removal of 4 bases from V and 8 bases from J, the junction contained 13 bases not matched to a gene. CDR3 in amino acids: CAISGPVRGGEGYTF. The CDR3 bases are TGTGCCATCAGTGGCCCGGTGAGAGGGGGCGAAGGCTACACCTTC.

The rearrangement joins TRBV9 to TRBJ2-3; 12 bases are shared with TRBD2. The CDR3 is 16 residues long. Looked up from germline, CDR1 is SGDLS and CDR2 is YYNGEE. The J segment lost 2 bases and the V segment lost 4 bases, leaving 5 bases of the junction unmatched. The DNA for the CDR3 is TGTGCCAGCAGCATACGGACTAGCGGGACCACAGATACGCAGTATTTT. It is translated as CASSIRTSGTTDTQYF.

The chain links TRBV5-6 to TRBJ1-6, with a weak D call TRBD1 (6 bases). Per germline, CDR1 SGHDT and CDR2 YYEEEE. V shed 1 base and J shed 2 bases, with 10 bases lying between them. The length of the CDR3 is 16 residues. The CDR3 coding sequence is TGTGCCAGCAGCTTGCCAGGGGAGCCCTATAATTCACCCCTCCACTTT. Translating gives CASSLPGEPYNSPLHF.

The CDR3 here is CASSASGGDTEAFF. For the CDR3, the DNA is TGTGCCAGTAGTGCCTCGGGGGGGGACACTGAAGCTTTCTTT. V usage is TRBV19 and J usage is TRBJ1-1; the D gene is possibly TRBD1 (5 bases). V dropped 5 bases and J dropped 3 bases, with 13 bases sitting between them. The CDR3 is 14 amino acids. CDR1 is LNHDA and CDR2 is SQIVND in the germline V gene (reference sequence).

CDR3 residues: CASSLDSYQPQHF. The DNA of the CDR3 is TGTGCCAGCAGCCTTGACAGTTATCAGCCCCAGCATTTT. The rearrangement joins TRBV7-3 to TRBJ1-5; D perhaps matches TRBD1 (5 bases). Germline CDR1 reads SGHTA; CDR2 reads FQGTGA. V gave up 5 bases and J gave up 5 bases, with 10 bases separating them. The length of the CDR3 is 13 residues.